This TCR beta chain was sequenced for a study of T cells in Graves' hyperthyroidism and ophthalmopathy. Whole-study findings and limits: Peripheral blood also featured most of the thyroid clonotypes expanded above 0.001.

Amplified TCR beta CDR3 regions came from RNA transcripts. During a first-round RT-PCR of the TCR CDR3, the HTBI primer set was used. TCRdb fed the multiplex PCR reads into MiXCR, producing one record per CDR3 protein. The table records some 720,000 distinct CDR3 sequences, about 16% of them present only once. Absent ophthalmopathy progression within 18 months defined stable Graves' hyperthyroidism. Diagnosis rested on symptoms, serum thyroxine and TRAb, thyroid ultrasound, and orbital computed tomography. As to this clonotype: The antigen remains undetermined.

Sequenced material: blood. The TCR sequence derives from a man aged 18 to 29 with Graves' hyperthyroidism.

In DNA, the CDR3 is TGCAGTGCTAGAGTAATAGCCGCCACTTACGAGCAGTACTTC. It encodes CSARVIAATYEQYF. V and J are TRBV20-1 and TRBJ2-7; the D is unclear. V was clipped by 1 base and J by 4 bases, with 14 bases between them. Germline V gene lookup returns CDR1 DFQATT and CDR2 SNEGSKA (reference sequence). There are 14 residues in the CDR3.